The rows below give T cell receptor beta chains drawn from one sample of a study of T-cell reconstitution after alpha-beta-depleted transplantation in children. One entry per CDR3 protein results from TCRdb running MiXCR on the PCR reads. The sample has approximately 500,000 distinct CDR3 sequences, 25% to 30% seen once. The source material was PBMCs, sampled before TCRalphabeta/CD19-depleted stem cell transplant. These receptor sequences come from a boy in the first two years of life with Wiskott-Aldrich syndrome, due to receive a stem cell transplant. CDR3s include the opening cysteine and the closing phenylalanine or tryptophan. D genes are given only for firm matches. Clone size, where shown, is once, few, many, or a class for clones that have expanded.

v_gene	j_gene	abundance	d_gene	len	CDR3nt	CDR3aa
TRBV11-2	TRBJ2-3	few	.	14	TGTGCCAGCAGCTTTGGCGGGCGCGCAGATACGCAGTATTTT	CASSFGGRADTQYF
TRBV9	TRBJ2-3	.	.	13	TGTGCCAGCAGCGTAGGAGTAATAGATACGCAGTATTTT	CASSVGVIDTQYF
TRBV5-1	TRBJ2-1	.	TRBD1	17	TGCGCCAGCAGCTGGATTCCGGGACAGTCCCCAAACAATGAGCAGTTCTTC	CASSWIPGQSPNNEQFF
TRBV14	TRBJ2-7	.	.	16	TGTGCCAGCAGCCAAGTTAAAAAGGGCTCTTCCTACGAGCAGTACTTC	CASSQVKKGSSYEQYF
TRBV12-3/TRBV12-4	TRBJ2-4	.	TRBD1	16	TGTGCCAGCAGCCAAGGGACAGTCGGTTCCAAAAACATTCAGTACTTC	CASSQGTVGSKNIQYF
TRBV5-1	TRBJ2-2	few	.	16	TGCGCCAGCAGCTTAATCCCGGGACTCAACACCGGGGAGCTGTTTTTT	CASSLIPGLNTGELFF
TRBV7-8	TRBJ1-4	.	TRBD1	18	TGTGCCAGCAGCTTAGACAACAGGGGGGGAGCAACTAATGAAAAACTGTTTTTT	CASSLDNRGGATNEKLFF
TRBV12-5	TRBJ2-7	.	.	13	TGTGCTAGTGGTTTGGTAGAGGTCGGAGAGCAGTACTTC	CASGLVEVGEQYF
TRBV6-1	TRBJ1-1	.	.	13	TGTGCCAGCAGTGGTGGCAGGGGAGCTGAAGCTTTCTTT	CASSGGRGAEAFF
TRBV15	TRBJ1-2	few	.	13	TGTGCCACCAGCAGAGAGTCGGAGGGAGGCTACACCTTC	CATSRESEGGYTF
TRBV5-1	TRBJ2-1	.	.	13	TGCGCCAGCAGCCCACGAGGGGTGAATGAGCAGTTCTTC	CASSPRGVNEQFF
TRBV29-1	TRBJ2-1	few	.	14	TGCAGCTCGAAAGGGCGGAGCTCCTACAATGAGCAGTTCTTC	CSSKGRSSYNEQFF
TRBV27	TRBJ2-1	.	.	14	TGTGCCAGCAGTCTCTCCTCTCCTATGAATGAGCAGTTCTTC	CASSLSSPMNEQFF
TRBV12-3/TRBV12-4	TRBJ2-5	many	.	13	TGTGCCAGCAGCTTGTTCCGGGGCGAGACCCAGTACTTC	CASSLFRGETQYF
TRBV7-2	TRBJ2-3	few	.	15	TGTGCCAGCAGCCACGTCGTGAGGTCCACAGATACGCAGTATTTT	CASSHVVRSTDTQYF
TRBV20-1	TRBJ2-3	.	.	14	TGCAGTGCTAGGAGGCGGGACCTCACAGATACGCAGTATTTT	CSARRRDLTDTQYF
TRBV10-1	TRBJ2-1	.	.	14	TGCGCCAGCAGTGAGTCGACCGCCAACAATGAGCAGTTCTTC	CASSESTANNEQFF
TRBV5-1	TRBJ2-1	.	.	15	TGCGCCAGCAGCCGTCGAGGGTGGGATGAGAATGAGCAGTTCTTC	CASSRRGWDENEQFF
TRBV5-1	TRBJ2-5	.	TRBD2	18	TGCGCCAGCAGCCCTCGAGCGGGAGGGCGAGATTACCAAGAGACCCAGTACTTC	CASSPRAGGRDYQETQYF
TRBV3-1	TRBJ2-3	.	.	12	TGTGCCAGCCGGAGTACTGGAGATACGCAGTATTTT	CASRSTGDTQYF
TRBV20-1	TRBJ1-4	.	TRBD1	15	TGCAGTGCCAGACCGAGGACAGGGACTAATGAAAAACTGTTTTTT	CSARPRTGTNEKLFF
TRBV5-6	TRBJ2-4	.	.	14	TGTGCCAGCAGCACGTCTGGACTTCGTTGGGATCAGTACTTC	CASSTSGLRWDQYF
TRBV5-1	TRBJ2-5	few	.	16	TGCGCCAGCAGGGGACCTTGGGGGGCGATAGCGGAGACCCAGTACTTC	CASRGPWGAIAETQYF
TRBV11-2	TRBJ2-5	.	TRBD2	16	TGTGCCAGCAGCTCCCGGGGAAGCGGGAGGGCTGAGACCCAGTACTTC	CASSSRGSGRAETQYF
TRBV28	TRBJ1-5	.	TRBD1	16	TGTGCCAGCAGCAGGGGACAGGGGACGAGCAATCAGCCCCAGCATTTT	CASSRGQGTSNQPQHF